This TCR beta chain was profiled in a study of blood T cell repertoires in COVID-19. Study summary: Specimens from acute and convalescent COVID-19 originated in the United States, Italy and Spain.

Profiling relied on immunoSEQ multiplex PCR, and the TCRdb table lists in-frame clones only, not all of them. The table has about 350,000 clones, about nine tenths seen once; the top ten hold nearly 6.5%. The CDR3 totals 17 residues. The V gene end was trimmed by 1 base and the J gene end by 5 bases; junction bases not matched to a gene: 2. Germline V CDR1 and CDR2: LNHDA, SQIVND (reference sequence). The sequenced sample was peripheral blood. The sequence came from a woman aged 45-59 years with COVID-19, enrolled during active disease. This chain links TRBV19 with TRBJ2-2, with TRBD2 identical over 15 bases. The CDR3 coding sequence is TGTGCCAGTAGTATAGGGACTAGCGGGAGGGGAACCGGGGAGCTGTTTTTT. This codes for CASSIGTSGRGTGELFF.